The clone carrying this T cell receptor beta chain was picked up a small number of times. The entry originates in a study of blood T cell repertoires in COVID-19. Study summary: Samples of COVID-19 (acute and convalescent) were obtained from the United States, Italy and Spain. The analysed material was cDNA or gDNA that came from T cells, B-cell-depleted T cells, or PBMCs.

Some clones are missing from TCRdb's copy, which holds only in-frame ones; the method was immunoSEQ multiplex PCR. This sample has some 280,000 clones, with around four fifths found just once. The TCR comes from a woman between 50 and 59 years old with active or convalescent COVID-19. Material for sequencing was peripheral blood.

CDR3 amino acids: CSASAPSGSFSYEQYF. The CDR3 nucleotides are TGCAGTGCTAGTGCCCCTAGCGGCTCCTTTTCCTACGAGCAGTACTTC. The V call is TRBV20-1, the J call TRBJ2-7; 7 nucleotides line up with TRBD2. CDR1 DFQATT and CDR2 SNEGSKA come from the germline V gene (reference sequence). The V and J ends lost 3 bases and 1 base, in that order; junction bases with no gene match: 12. This CDR3 has 16 amino acids.